A selection of T cell receptor beta chains follows, all from one sample in a study of shared clonotypes between healthy human individuals. The table came from immunoSEQ multiplex PCR; TCRdb's copy has only in-frame clones and leaves some out. In the table there are around 1.4 million clones, just under 99% of which are singletons. Input material: naive CD4+ T cells sorted from blood. The receptors here all came from a man younger than 45 in good health. The conserved cysteine and the conserved F or W are not part of the CDR3 here.

v_call	j_call	cdr3_aa
TRBV27	TRBJ2-5	ASSPRRGGLPRETQY
TRBV5-1	TRBJ1-2	ASSLGQGRHYGYT
TRBV5-6	TRBJ1-5	ASSNLGRPEQPQH
TRBV2	TRBJ1-5	ASSAGNQPQH
TRBV9	TRBJ2-2	ASSVAGNTGELF
TRBV5-1	TRBJ2-5	ASSHGQDGTQY
TRBV4-1	TRBJ1-4	ASSQDLALEKLF
TRBV27	TRBJ2-2	ASRFGRGSAGELF
TRBV2	TRBJ2-2	ASSVSLAGTGELF
TRBV2	TRBJ1-5	ASSGPSTGLHNQPQH
TRBV29-1	TRBJ2-7	SVGGQNYEQY
TRBV7-2	TRBJ1-3	ASSGDRRANTIY
TRBV28	TRBJ2-6	ASSFRTGDHTVSGANVLT
TRBV2	TRBJ2-1	ARTGDQRSLSYNEQF
TRBV5-1	TRBJ2-7	ASSLGGLALQY
TRBV11-2	TRBJ2-2	ASSYRLAGVTGELF
TRBV5-6	TRBJ2-1	ASSSISGQGYNEQF
TRBV2	TRBJ2-1	ASSGTGLAGNNEQF
TRBV4-2	TRBJ2-7	ASSRRGPDEQY
TRBV14	TRBJ2-5	ASSQALGSQETQY
TRBV19	TRBJ1-3	ASNRDRSGNTIY
TRBV19	TRBJ2-4	ASSIQGLAKNIQY
TRBV10-1	TRBJ2-7	ASNGSNVLDDRFYEQY
TRBV11-1	TRBJ2-1	ASSYTSGRVGNEQF
TRBV6-1	TRBJ2-7	ASSATWTSGSNEQY
TRBV10-3	TRBJ1-1	AARGTVNTEAF
TRBV28	TRBJ2-7	ASRDIGTGYEQY
TRBV7-8	TRBJ2-5	ASSMGHQETQY